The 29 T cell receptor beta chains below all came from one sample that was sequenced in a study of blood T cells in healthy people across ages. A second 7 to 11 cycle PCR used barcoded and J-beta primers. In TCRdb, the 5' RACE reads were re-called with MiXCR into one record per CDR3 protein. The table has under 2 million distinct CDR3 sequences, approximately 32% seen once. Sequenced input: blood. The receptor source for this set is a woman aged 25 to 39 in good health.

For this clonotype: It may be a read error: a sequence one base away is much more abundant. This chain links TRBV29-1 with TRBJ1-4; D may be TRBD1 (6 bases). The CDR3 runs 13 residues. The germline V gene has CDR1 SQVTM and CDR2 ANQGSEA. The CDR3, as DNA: TGCGGCGTTGAAGAGGGGGGCGATGAAAAACTGTTTTTT. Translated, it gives CGVEEGGDEKLFF.

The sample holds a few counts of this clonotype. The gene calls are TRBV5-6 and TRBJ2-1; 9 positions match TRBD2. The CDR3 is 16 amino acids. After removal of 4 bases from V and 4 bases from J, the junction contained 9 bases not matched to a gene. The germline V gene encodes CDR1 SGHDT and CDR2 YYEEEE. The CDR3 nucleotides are TGTGCCAGCAGCCCCATGGCGGGAGGGGGGTACAATGAGCAGTTCTTC. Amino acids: CASSPMAGGGYNEQFF.

For the CDR3, the DNA is TGCGCCAGCAGTCTGGGGACACGAATGGGCCAAGAGACCCAGTACTTC. Translated, it gives CASSLGTRMGQETQYF. The gene calls are TRBV5-1 and TRBJ2-5; D possibly corresponds to TRBD1 (6 bases). Trimming left V 5 bases short and J 1 base short, with 18 bases between. Germline loops: CDR1 SGHRS, CDR2 YFSETQ. CDR3 length equals 16 residues. Looking up the rest from reference TRBV5-1 and TRBJ2-5 gives the full variable domain: KAGVTQTPRYLIKTRGQQVTLSCSPISGHRSVSWYQQTPGQGLQFLFEYFSETQRNKGNFPGRFSGRQFSNSRSEMNVSTLELGDSALYLCASSLGTRMGQETQYFGPGTRLLVL.

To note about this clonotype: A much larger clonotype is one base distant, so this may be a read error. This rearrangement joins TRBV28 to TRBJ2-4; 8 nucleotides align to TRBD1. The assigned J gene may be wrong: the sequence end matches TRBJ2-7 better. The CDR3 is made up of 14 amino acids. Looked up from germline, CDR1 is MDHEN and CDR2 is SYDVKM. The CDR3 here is CASSPGTGCFEQYF. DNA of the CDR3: TGTGCCAGCAGTCCCGGGACAGGATGCTTCGAGCAGTACTTC.

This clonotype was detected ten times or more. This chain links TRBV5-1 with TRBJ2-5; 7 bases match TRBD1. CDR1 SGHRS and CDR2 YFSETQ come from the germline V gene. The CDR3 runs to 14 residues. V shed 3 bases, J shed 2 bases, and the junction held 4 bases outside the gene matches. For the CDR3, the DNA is TGCGCCAGCAGCTCAGGACAGGTACAAGAGACCCAGTACTTC. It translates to CASSSGQVQETQYF.

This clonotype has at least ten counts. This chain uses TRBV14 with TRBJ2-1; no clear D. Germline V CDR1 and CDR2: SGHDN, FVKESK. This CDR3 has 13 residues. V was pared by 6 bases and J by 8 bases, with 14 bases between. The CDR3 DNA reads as TGTGCCAGCAGTGACATCCGATACGATGAGCAGTTCTTC. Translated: CASSDIRYDEQFF.

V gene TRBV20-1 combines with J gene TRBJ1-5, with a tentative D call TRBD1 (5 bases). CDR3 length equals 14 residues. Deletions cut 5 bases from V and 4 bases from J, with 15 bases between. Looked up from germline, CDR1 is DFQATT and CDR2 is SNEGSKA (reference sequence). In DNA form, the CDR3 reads TGCAGTGCTGCCGAGGGGATTAATAATCAGCCCCAGCATTTT. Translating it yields CSAAEGINNQPQHF.

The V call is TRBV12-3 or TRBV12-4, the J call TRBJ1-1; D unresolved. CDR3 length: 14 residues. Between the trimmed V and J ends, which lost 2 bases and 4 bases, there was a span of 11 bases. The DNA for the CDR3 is TGTGCCAGCAGTTTACAGGAAGTGAGCACTGAAGCTTTCTTT. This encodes CASSLQEVSTEAFF.

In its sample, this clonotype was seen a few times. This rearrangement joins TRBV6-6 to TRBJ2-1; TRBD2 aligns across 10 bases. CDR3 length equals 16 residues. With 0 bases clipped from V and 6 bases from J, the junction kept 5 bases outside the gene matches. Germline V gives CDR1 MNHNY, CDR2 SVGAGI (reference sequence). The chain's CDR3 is CASSYSSQREGNEQFF. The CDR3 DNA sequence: TGTGCCAGCAGTTACTCGTCGCAGCGGGAGGGCAATGAGCAGTTCTTC.

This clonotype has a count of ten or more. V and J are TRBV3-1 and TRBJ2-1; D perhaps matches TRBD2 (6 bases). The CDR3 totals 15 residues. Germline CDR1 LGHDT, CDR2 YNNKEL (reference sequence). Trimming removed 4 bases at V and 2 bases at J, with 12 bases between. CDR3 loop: CASSPPGGTYNEQFF. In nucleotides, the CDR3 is TGTGCCAGCAGCCCCCCCGGAGGGACCTACAATGAGCAGTTCTTC.

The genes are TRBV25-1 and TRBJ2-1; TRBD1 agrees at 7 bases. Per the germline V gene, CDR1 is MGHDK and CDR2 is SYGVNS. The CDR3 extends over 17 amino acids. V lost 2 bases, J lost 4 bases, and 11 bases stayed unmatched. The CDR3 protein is CASSEVGDGTAYNEQFF. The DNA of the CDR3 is TGTGCCAGCAGTGAAGTCGGAGACGGGACAGCGTACAATGAGCAGTTCTTC.

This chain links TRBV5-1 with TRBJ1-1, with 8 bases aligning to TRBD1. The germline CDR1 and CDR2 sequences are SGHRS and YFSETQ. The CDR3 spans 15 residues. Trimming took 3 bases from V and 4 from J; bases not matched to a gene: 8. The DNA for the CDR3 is TGCGCCAGCAGCTCGGGGGACAGGAGTGGCACTGAAGCTTTCTTT. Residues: CASSSGDRSGTEAFF.

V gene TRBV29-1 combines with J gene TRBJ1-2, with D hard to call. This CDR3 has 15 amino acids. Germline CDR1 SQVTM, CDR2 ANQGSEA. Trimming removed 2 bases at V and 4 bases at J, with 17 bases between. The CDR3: CSVELPKGGGYGYTF. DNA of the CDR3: TGCAGCGTTGAATTGCCTAAGGGAGGAGGCTATGGCTACACCTTC.

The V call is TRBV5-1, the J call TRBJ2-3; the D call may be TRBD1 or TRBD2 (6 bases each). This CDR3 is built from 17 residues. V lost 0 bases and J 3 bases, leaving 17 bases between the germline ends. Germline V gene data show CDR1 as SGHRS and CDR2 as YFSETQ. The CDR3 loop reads CASSLVGGQGWTDTQYF. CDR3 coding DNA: TGCGCCAGCAGCTTGGTGGGGGGACAAGGTTGGACAGATACGCAGTATTTT.

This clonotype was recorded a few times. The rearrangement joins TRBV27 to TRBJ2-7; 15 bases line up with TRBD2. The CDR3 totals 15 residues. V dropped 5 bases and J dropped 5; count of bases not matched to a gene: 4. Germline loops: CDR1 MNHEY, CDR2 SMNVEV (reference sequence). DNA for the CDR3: TGTGCCAGCAGTCCCGGGACTAGCGGGAGGAACGAGCAGTACTTC. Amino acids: CASSPGTSGRNEQYF.

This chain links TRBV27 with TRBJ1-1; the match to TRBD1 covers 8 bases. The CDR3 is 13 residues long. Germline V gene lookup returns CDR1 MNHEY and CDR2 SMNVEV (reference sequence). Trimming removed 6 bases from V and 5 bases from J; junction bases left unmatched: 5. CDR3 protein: CASRDRVWTEAFF. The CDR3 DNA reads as TGTGCCAGCAGGGACAGGGTTTGGACTGAAGCTTTCTTT.

DNA for the CDR3: TGTGCCAGCAGCATTGTGGACAGAAGAAATGATGAAAAACTGTTTTTT. Protein: CASSIVDRRNDEKLFF. The genes are TRBV6-1 and TRBJ1-4, with D perhaps TRBD1 (6 bases). Germline V gene sequence: CDR1 MNHNS, CDR2 SASEGT. V was trimmed by 6 bases and J by 6 bases, leaving 20 bases between them. CDR3 length: 16 amino acids.

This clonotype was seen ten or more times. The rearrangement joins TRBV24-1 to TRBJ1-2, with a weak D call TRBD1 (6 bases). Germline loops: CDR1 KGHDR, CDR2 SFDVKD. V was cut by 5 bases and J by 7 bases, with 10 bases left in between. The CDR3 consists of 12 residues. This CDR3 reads CATSGTGFGYTF. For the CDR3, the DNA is TGTGCCACCAGTGGTACAGGGTTTGGCTACACCTTC.

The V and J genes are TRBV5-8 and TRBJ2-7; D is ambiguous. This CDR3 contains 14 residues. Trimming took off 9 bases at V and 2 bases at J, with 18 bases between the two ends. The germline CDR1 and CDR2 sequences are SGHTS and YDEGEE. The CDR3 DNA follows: TGTGCCACGAAGAAACCTCTCCCCCCCTACGAGCAGTACTTC. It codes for CATKKPLPPYEQYF.

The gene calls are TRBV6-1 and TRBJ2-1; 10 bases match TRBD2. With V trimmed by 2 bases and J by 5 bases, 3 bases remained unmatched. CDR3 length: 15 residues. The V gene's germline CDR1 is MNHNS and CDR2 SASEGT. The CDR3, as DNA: TGTGCCAGCAGTGAACTAGCGGGGGTCAACAATGAGCAGTTCTTC. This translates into CASSELAGVNNEQFF.

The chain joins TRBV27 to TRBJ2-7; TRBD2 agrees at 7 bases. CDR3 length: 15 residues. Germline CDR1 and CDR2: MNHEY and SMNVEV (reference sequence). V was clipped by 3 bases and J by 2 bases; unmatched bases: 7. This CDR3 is CASSLSFGRTYEQYF. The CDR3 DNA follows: TGTGCCAGCAGTTTGAGTTTCGGGAGGACCTACGAGCAGTACTTC.

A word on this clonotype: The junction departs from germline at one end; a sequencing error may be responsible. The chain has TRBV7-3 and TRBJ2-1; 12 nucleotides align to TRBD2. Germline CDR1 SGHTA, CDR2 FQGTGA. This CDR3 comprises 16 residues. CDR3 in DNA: TGCGCCAGCAGTCCGACCGGGACTAGCGGGTACAGTGAGCAGTTCTTC. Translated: CASSPTGTSGYSEQFF.

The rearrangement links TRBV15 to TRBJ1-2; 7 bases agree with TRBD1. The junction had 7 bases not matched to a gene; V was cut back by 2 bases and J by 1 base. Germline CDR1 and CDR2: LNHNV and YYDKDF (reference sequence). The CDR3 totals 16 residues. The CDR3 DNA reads TGTGCCACCAGCAGAACTACAGGGGTCTTTAACTATGGCTACACCTTC. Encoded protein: CATSRTTGVFNYGYTF.

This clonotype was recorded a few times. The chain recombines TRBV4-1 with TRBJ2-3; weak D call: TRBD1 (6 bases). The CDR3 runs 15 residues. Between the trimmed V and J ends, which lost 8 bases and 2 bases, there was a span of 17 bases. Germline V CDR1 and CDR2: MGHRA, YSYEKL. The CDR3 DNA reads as TGCGCCAGCTCTCGCACAGGGTGGTCCACAGATACGCAGTATTTT. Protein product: CASSRTGWSTDTQYF.

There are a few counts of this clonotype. CDR3 DNA: TGCGCCAGCAGGGACGCTGGCAATGAGCAGTTCTTC. Protein product: CASRDAGNEQFF. This chain links TRBV5-1 with TRBJ2-1; no clear D. V was pared by 5 bases and J by 6 bases, with 9 bases between. Germline CDR1 and CDR2: SGHRS and YFSETQ. The CDR3 covers 12 residues.

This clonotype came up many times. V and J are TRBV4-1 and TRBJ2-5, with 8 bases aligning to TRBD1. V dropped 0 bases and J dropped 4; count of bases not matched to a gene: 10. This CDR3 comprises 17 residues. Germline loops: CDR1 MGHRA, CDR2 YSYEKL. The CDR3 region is CASSQDYATGVGETQYF. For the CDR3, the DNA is TGCGCCAGCAGCCAAGATTATGCGACAGGGGTCGGAGAGACCCAGTACTTC.

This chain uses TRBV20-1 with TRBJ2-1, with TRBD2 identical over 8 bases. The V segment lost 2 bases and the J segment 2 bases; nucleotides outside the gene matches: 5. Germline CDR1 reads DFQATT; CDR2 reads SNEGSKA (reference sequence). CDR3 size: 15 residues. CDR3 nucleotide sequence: TGCAGTGCTAGACCCGGGAGGGGGACCTACAATGAGCAGTTCTTC. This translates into CSARPGRGTYNEQFF.

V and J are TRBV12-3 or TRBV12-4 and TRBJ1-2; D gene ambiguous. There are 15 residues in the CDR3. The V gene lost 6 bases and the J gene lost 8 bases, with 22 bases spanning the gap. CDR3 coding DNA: TGTGCCAGCAGGTGGACCGCCGCAGCGTTGGAGGGCTACACCTTC. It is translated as CASRWTAAALEGYTF.

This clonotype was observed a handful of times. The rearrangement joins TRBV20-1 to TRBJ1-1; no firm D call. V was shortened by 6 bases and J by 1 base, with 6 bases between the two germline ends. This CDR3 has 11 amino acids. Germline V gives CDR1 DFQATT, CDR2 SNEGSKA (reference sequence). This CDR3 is CSAGENTEAFF. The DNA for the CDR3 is TGCAGTGCCGGGGAGAACACTGAAGCTTTCTTT.